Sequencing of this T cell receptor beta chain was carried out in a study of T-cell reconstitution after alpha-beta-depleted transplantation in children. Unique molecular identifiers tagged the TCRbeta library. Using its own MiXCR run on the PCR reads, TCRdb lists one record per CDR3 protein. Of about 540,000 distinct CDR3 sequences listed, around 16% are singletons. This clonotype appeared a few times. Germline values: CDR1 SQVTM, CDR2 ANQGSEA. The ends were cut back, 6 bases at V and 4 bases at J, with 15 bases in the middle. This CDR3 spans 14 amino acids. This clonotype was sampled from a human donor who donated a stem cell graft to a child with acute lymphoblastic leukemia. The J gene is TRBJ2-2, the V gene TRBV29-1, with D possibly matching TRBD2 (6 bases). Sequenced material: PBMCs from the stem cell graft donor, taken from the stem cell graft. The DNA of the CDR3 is TGCAGCGTGGCCGGGACTCCCGGCACCGGGGAGCTGTTTTTT. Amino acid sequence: CSVAGTPGTGELFF.